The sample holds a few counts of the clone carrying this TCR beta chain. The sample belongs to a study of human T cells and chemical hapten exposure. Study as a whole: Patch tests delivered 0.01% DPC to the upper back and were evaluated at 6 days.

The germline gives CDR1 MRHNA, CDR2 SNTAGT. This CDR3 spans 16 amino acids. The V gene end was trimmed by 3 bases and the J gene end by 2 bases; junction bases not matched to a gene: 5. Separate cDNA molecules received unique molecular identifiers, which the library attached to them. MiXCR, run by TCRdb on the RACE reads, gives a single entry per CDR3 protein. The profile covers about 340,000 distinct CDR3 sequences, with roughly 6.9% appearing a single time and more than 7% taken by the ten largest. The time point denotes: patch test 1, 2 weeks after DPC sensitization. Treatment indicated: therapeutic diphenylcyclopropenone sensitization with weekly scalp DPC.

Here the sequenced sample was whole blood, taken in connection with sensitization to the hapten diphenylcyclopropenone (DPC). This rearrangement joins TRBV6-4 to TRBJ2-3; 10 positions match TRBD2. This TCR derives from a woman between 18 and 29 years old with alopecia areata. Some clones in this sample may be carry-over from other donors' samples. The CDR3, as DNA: TGTGCCAGCAGTGAAATAGCGGGGGGTTCCACAGATACGCAGTATTTT. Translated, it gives CASSEIAGGSTDTQYF.